These 14 T cell receptor beta chains originate from one sample sequenced in a study of CD4 and CD8 cells across lung adenocarcinoma regions. Each CDR3 protein gets one entry after TCRdb re-called the PCR reads with MiXCR. The sample contains about 20,000 distinct CDR3 sequences, 50% to 55% of which appear only once. Sequencing used CD8+ T cells from the center of a lung tumor. The receptors were gathered from a female donor with lung adenocarcinoma. The CD4 and CD8 labels of this study may be unreliable.

The chain links TRBV10-3 to TRBJ2-5, with D perhaps TRBD2 (7 bases). The CDR3 runs 15 residues. CDR1 ENHRY and CDR2 SYGVKD come from the germline V gene. V was trimmed by 11 bases and J by 8 bases, leaving 27 bases between them. The CDR3 spells CAGGVGGPDTDTQYF. CDR3 nucleotide sequence: TGTGCCGGGGGGGTTGGGGGCCCCGACACAGATACCCAGTACTTC.

Concerning this clonotype: An end of the junction does not agree with germline; a read error may underlie this. The V and J genes are TRBV6-1 and TRBJ2-3; D uncertain. The V gene's germline CDR1 is MNHNS and CDR2 SASEGT. CDR3 size: 15 residues. The CDR3: CASSSAGISTDTLYF. In DNA, the CDR3 is TGTGCCAGCAGTAGCGCTGGAATAAGCACAGATACGCTGTATTTT.

The DNA for the CDR3 is TGTGCCAGCAGTAGGAAGCCGGGACAGTCCACAGATACGCAGTATTTT. It encodes CASSRKPGQSTDTQYF. This sequence joins TRBV6-1 and TRBJ2-3, with 7 bases matching TRBD1. V trimming: 5 bases; J trimming: 2 bases; junction bases outside the gene matches: 10. Germline CDR1 MNHNS, CDR2 SASEGT. The CDR3 totals 16 residues.

This rearrangement joins TRBV11-3 to TRBJ2-7, with D tentatively TRBD1 or TRBD2 (5 bases each). The germline gives CDR1 SGHNT, CDR2 YENEEA. V gave up 2 bases and J gave up 7 bases, with 12 bases separating them. The CDR3 loop spans 13 amino acids. DNA of the CDR3: TGTGCCAGCAGCTTATTCAGGGACGGGGAGCAGTACTTC. Translating gives CASSLFRDGEQYF.

This clonotype was picked up many times. The chain carries TRBV7-2 and TRBJ2-6; 7 bases align to TRBD2. The CDR3 has 17 amino acids. V was clipped by 8 bases and J by 0 bases; unmatched bases: 10. The V gene's germline CDR1 is SGHTA and CDR2 FQGNSA. The CDR3 loop reads CASSAGTTHSGANVLTF. The CDR3 DNA reads as TGTGCCAGCTCTGCCGGGACTACCCACTCTGGGGCCAACGTCCTGACTTTC.

The chain carries TRBV12-3 or TRBV12-4 and TRBJ2-3; tentatively, D is TRBD1 (6 bases). Trimming cost V 5 bases and J 0 bases, with 9 bases left between them. The CDR3 covers 14 residues. The CDR3 protein is CASSHGQSTDTQYF. CDR3 nucleotides: TGTGCCAGCAGTCACGGACAGAGCACAGATACGCAGTATTTT.

V usage is TRBV6-1 and J usage is TRBJ2-3; no clear D gene. Germline assignment: CDR1 MNHNS and CDR2 SASEGT. Trimming left V 6 bases short and J 6 bases short, with 19 bases between. This CDR3 region has 15 residues. The CDR3 DNA is TGTGCCAGCAGACTCCTGGCGGTGAACACCGATACGCAGTATTTT. This encodes CASRLLAVNTDTQYF.

This clonotype turned up a few times. V is TRBV5-1 and J is TRBJ2-6; no reliable D call. The V end lost 1 base, the J end lost 0 bases, and 14 bases lay between the germline ends. Germline-derived CDR1 and CDR2 are SGHRS and YFSETQ. This CDR3 has 18 amino acids. The CDR3 DNA reads as TGCGCCAGCAGCTTGCAAGGGATGCTCAGCTCTGGGGCCAACGTCCTGACTTTC. This codes for CASSLQGMLSSGANVLTF.

In this sample, this clonotype turned up many times. This chain connects TRBV12-3 or TRBV12-4 to TRBJ1-2; possibly TRBD1 for D (6 bases). V was pared by 3 bases and J by 8 bases, with 13 bases between. The CDR3 consists of 13 residues. The CDR3 spells CASSLGGAPGYTF. In DNA, the CDR3 is TGTGCCAGCAGTTTGGGGGGGGCGCCGGGCTACACCTTC.

CDR3 bases: TGTGCCAGCACACGGGGGGCCGGGGGGCCCCAGCATTTT. It yields the protein CASTRGAGGPQHF. This chain connects TRBV6-1 to TRBJ1-5; a possible D gene is TRBD1 (6 bases). V lost 7 bases and J lost 9, with 16 bases in between. CDR1 MNHNS and CDR2 SASEGT come from the germline V gene. This CDR3 contains 13 residues.

The rearrangement joins TRBV6-5 to TRBJ2-5; D is possibly TRBD1 (5 bases). TRBJ2-7 explains the end of the DNA better; the J call may be wrong. Germline assignment: CDR1 MNHEY and CDR2 SVGAGI. The CDR3 covers 15 residues. CDR3 sequence: CASSSPRRTRYEQYF. The CDR3 bases are TGTGCCAGCAGTTCCCCTCGCAGGACACGGTACGAGCAGTACTTC.

The gene calls are TRBV28 and TRBJ2-2; possible D gene TRBD1, 5 bases. The CDR3 loop spans 13 amino acids. V dropped 2 bases and J dropped 4 bases, with 5 bases sitting between them. Looked up from germline, CDR1 is MDHEN and CDR2 is SYDVKM. The CDR3 here is CASSLQGTGELFF. The CDR3 nucleotides read TGTGCCAGCAGTTTACAGGGCACCGGGGAGCTGTTTTTT.

As regards this clonotype: Because it lacks the conserved phenylalanine or tryptophan at the end, this CDR3 is likely a read error. The V gene is TRBV10-3, the J gene TRBJ2-3; D could derive from TRBD1 or TRBD2 (5 bases each). The CDR3 has 12 amino acids. Germline loops: CDR1 ENHRY, CDR2 SYGVKD. V was cut by 11 bases and J by 6 bases, with 15 bases left in between. This chain's CDR3 is CAVPPGRDTQYV. As DNA, the CDR3 is TGTGCCGTCCCTCCGGGACGTGATACGCAGTATGTT.

The chain carries TRBV10-1 and TRBJ2-3; D possibly matches TRBD1 or TRBD2 (7 bases each). There are 15 residues in the CDR3. Germline V gene lookup returns CDR1 WNHNN and CDR2 SYGVQD (reference sequence). The CDR3 here is CAGGQGGGGQETQYF. In DNA form, the CDR3 reads TGCGCTGGGGGGCAAGGGGGCGGGGGCCAAGAGACGCAGTATTTT.